This T cell receptor (beta chain) is drawn from a study of T cells after somatic rescue of genetic block. The V end lost 1 base, the J end lost 7 bases, and 7 bases lay between the germline ends. There are 12 residues in the CDR3. The germline V gene has CDR1 SGHAT and CDR2 FQNNGV. Here immunoSEQ multiplex PCR was the method, and the copy in TCRdb shows in-frame clones only, minus some. The profile shows tens of thousands of clones, around 89% of them singletons. This chain joins TRBV11-2 and TRBJ1-2, with D unresolved. This TCR came from a woman aged 18-29 years. Sequenced input: peripheral blood mononuclear cells (PBMCs). In DNA, the CDR3 is TGTGCCAGCAGCTTAGCACAAGCTGGCTACACCTTC. It is translated as CASSLAQAGYTF.